This T cell receptor (beta chain) was captured by sequencing in a study of blood T cell repertoires in COVID-19. Study details: T cells, B-cell-depleted T cells, or PBMCs supplied cDNA or gDNA.

Trimming took off 2 bases at V and 3 bases at J, with 16 bases between the two ends. Germline CDR1 and CDR2: KGHSH and LQKENI. There are 16 residues in the CDR3. Per the authors' pipeline: Estimation of nucleated cell counts relied on the amplification of reference gene primers. Repertoires were generated with immunoSEQ multiplex PCR, while TCRdb's copy carries only in-frame clones and drops some. The V and J calls and clone size are taken from that table; D and trimming were inferred from the DNA. There are under 85,000 clones in the sample; 70% to 90% occur only once, and 6% to 8.5% lies in the top ten.

The sequence was obtained from a man between 65 and 79 years old with acute or convalescent COVID-19. Sequences were obtained from peripheral blood. This chain joins TRBV18 and TRBJ1-2; tentatively, D is TRBD1 (5 bases). The DNA of the CDR3 is TGTGCCAGCTCACCAATGTGGCAGGGAAATCACTATGGCTACACCTTC. Translated: CASSPMWQGNHYGYTF. Full variable domain (outside the CDR3, taken from reference TRBV18 and TRBJ1-2): NAGVMQNPRHLVRRRGQEARLRCSPMKGHSHVYWYRQLPEEGLKFMVYLQKENIIDESGMPKERFSAEFPKEGPSILRIQQVVRGDSAAYFCASSPMWQGNHYGYTFGSGTRLTVV.